This TCR beta chain was documented in a study of blood T cell repertoires in COVID-19. The repertoire was sequenced with immunoSEQ multiplex PCR; TCRdb's copy has only in-frame clones and lacks some. This table has 140,000 to 150,000 clones, around 82% appearing once. The germline CDR1 and CDR2 sequences are LNHDA and SQIVND (reference sequence). This CDR3 is 13 amino acids long. Trimming left V 3 bases short and J 11 bases short, with 14 bases between. There are a few counts of this clone. The study drew participants aged about 18 to 95 years from under 30 US areas. V usage is TRBV19 and J usage is TRBJ1-5; D not resolved. This clonotype was sampled from a woman aged 45-59 years who had recovered from COVID-19. Sequenced material: PBMCs or T cells enriched from blood (not recorded which). CDR3: CASSMAPMQTQHF. CDR3 nucleotides: TGTGCCAGTAGTATGGCACCCATGCAGACCCAGCATTTT.